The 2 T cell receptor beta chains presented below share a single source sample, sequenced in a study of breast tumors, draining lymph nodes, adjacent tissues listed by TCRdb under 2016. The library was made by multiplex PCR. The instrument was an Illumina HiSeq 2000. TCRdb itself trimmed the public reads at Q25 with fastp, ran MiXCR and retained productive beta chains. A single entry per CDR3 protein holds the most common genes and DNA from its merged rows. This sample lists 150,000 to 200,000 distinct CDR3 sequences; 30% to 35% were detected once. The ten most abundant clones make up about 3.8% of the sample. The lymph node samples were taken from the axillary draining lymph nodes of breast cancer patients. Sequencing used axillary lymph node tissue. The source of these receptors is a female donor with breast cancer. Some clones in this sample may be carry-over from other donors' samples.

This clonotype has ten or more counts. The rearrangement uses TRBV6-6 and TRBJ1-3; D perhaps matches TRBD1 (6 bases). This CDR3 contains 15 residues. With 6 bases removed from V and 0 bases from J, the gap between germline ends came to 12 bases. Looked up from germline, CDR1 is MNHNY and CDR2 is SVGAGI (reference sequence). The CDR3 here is CASRIQGVSGNTIYF. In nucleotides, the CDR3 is TGTGCCAGCAGGATACAGGGTGTCTCTGGAAACACCATATATTTT.

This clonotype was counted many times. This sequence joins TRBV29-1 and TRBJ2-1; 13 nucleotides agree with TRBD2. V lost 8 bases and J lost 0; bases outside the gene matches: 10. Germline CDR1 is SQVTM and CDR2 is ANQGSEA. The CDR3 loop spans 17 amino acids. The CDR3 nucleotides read TGCAGCACTAGCGGACTAGCGGGAGATAGCTCCTACAATGAGCAGTTCTTC. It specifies CSTSGLAGDSSYNEQFF.